This T cell receptor (beta chain) was retrieved from a study of STAT5B mutations in CD4+ large granular lymphocyte leukemia. This table comes from immunoSEQ multiplex PCR, and its TCRdb copy is limited to in-frame clones, with some not included. The data contain about 35,000 clones, roughly two thirds of them singletons. CDR1 is SGHRS and CDR2 is YFSETQ in the germline V gene. CDR3 length: 15 residues. Trimming cost V 3 bases and J 2 bases, with 13 bases left between them. Input material: CD4+ T cells from blood buffy coats. The origin of this receptor is a human donor in good health. The chain employs TRBV5-1 and TRBJ2-3, with D perhaps matching TRBD2 (6 bases). The CDR3 sequence is CASSSGRGYTDTQYF. The CDR3 DNA reads TGCGCCAGCAGCTCCGGGCGGGGATACACAGATACGCAGTATTTT.